The next 2 T cell receptor beta chains were all read from a single sample in a study of blood T cell repertoires in COVID-19. The protocol was immunoSEQ multiplex PCR, while the TCRdb copy is restricted to in-frame clones and leaves out a portion. The sample contains about 200,000 clones, under 90% of which appear only once. What was sequenced was peripheral blood. The source of these receptors is an elderly woman with COVID-19, enrolled during active disease.

This chain connects TRBV5-5 to TRBJ1-5; D not resolved. Between the trimmed V and J ends, which lost 3 bases and 3 bases, there was a span of 10 bases. The germline gives CDR1 SGHKS, CDR2 YYEKEE (reference sequence). This CDR3 is built from 14 residues. The CDR3 nucleotides read TGTGCCAGCAGCTATTACAGAAACAATCAGCCCCAGCATTTT. Its protein product is CASSYYRNNQPQHF.

This clone has more than one count but fewer than ten. V is TRBV19 and J is TRBJ1-5; D is possibly TRBD1 (6 bases). The CDR3 contains 14 residues. V lost 6 bases, J lost 4 bases, and 13 bases lay in between. Per the germline V gene, CDR1 is LNHDA and CDR2 is SQIVND (reference sequence). The CDR3 sequence: CASRVQGSNQPQHF. In DNA, the CDR3 is TGTGCCAGTAGGGTGCAGGGGAGTAATCAGCCCCAGCATTTT.